The 20 T cell receptor beta chains reported below all come from one sample, sequenced in a study of siplizumab effects on memory and regulatory T cells. Generated by immunoSEQ multiplex PCR, the TCRdb table keeps only in-frame clones and is missing some. The table lists about 13,000 clones, 49% of them singletons. The cells of the mixed lymphocyte reaction underwent a roughly six-day coculture at 37°C. These receptors have no identified antigens. Material: CFSE-low (dividing) CD4+ T cells sorted from an allogeneic mixed lymphocyte reaction. The receptors come from a human donor in good health; the cells came from an allogeneic mixed lymphocyte reaction.

This rearrangement joins TRBV10-2 to TRBJ1-1; 9 bases match TRBD1. Looked up from germline, CDR1 is WSHSY and CDR2 is SAAADI. The V gene end was trimmed by 2 bases and the J gene end by 1 base; junction bases not matched to a gene: 8. This CDR3 has 17 amino acids. CDR3 protein: CASSETRTGVRNTEAFF. The CDR3 DNA follows: TGCGCCAGCAGTGAGACCAGGACAGGGGTTAGGAACACTGAAGCTTTCTTT.

The V and J genes are TRBV7-9 and TRBJ2-3; maybe TRBD2 (5 bases). Germline V CDR1 and CDR2: SEHNR, FQNEAQ (reference sequence). The V gene lost 5 bases and the J gene lost 3 bases, with 18 bases spanning the gap. The CDR3 contains 16 residues. The CDR3 nucleotides read TGTGCCAGCAGCAGAAGAGCCACGGGAAGGACAGATACGCAGTATTTT. It translates to CASSRRATGRTDTQYF.

This chain uses TRBV28 with TRBJ1-1, with D uncertain. The germline CDR1 and CDR2 sequences are MDHEN and SYDVKM. V lost 4 bases and J lost 5, with 17 bases in between. The CDR3 has 15 amino acids. The CDR3 region is CASSSSGGLGTEAFF. CDR3 nucleotide sequence: TGTGCCAGCAGTTCTTCCGGAGGGTTGGGGACTGAAGCTTTCTTT. Together with reference TRBV28 and TRBJ1-1, the CDR3 gives the full variable domain: DVKVTQSSRYLVKRTGEKVFLECVQDMDHENMFWYRQDPGLGLRLIYFSYDVKMKEKGDIPEGYSVSREKKERFSLILESASTNQTSMYLCASSSSGGLGTEAFFGQGTRLTVV.

This clone is labeled medium-sized. V is TRBV18 and J is TRBJ2-3; D possibly corresponds to TRBD1 (6 bases). V was shortened by 0 bases and J by 2 bases, with 12 bases between the two germline ends. Per germline, CDR1 KGHSH and CDR2 LQKENI. CDR3 length: 16 residues. In nucleotides, the CDR3 is TGTGCCAGCTCACCACCCAGGGGTTCCGACACAGATACGCAGTATTTT. Translated, it gives CASSPPRGSDTDTQYF.

The V gene is TRBV19, the J gene TRBJ2-5; D is undetermined. CDR1 and CDR2 from the germline V gene are LNHDA and SQIVND (reference sequence). Deletions cut 4 bases from V and 0 bases from J, with 6 bases between. This CDR3 contains 13 residues. CDR3: CASSNTDQETQYF. The CDR3 DNA sequence: TGTGCCAGTAGTAACACCGACCAAGAGACCCAGTACTTC.

V and J are TRBV14 and TRBJ2-1; 7 positions agree with TRBD1. CDR1 and CDR2 (germline): SGHDN, FVKESK. V dropped 4 bases and J dropped 3; count of bases not matched to a gene: 9. The CDR3 spans 16 residues. CDR3 coding DNA: TGTGCCAGCAGCCTCAGGGGACAGAGACTCTACAATGAGCAGTTCTTC. It yields the protein CASSLRGQRLYNEQFF.

This chain connects TRBV7-2 to TRBJ2-7; D ambiguous. Germline V gene lookup returns CDR1 SGHTA and CDR2 FQGNSA. This CDR3 region has 13 residues. V was shortened by 1 base and J by 7 bases, with 11 bases between the two germline ends. The DNA for the CDR3 is TGTGCCAGCAGCTTAGTCGTCCTGGGGGAGCAGTACTTC. Protein product: CASSLVVLGEQYF.

By sample share, this clone is medium-sized. CDR3 nucleotides: TGTGCCAGCAGCCCGTGGGGACTAGCGGGAGGGGGGTACAATGAGCAGTTCTTC. Translated, it gives CASSPWGLAGGGYNEQFF. The chain carries TRBV11-3 and TRBJ2-1; 16 nucleotides match TRBD2. Trimming at V came to 5 bases and at J to 4 bases, leaving 8 bases not matched to a gene. The CDR3 contains 18 residues. Germline CDR1 and CDR2: SGHNT and YENEEA. Combining the CDR3 with reference TRBV11-3 and TRBJ2-1 gives the whole variable domain EAGVVQSPRYKIIEKKQPVAFWCNPISGHNTLYWYLQNLGQGPELLIRYENEEAVDDSQLPKDRFSAERLKGVDSTLKIQPAELGDSAVYLCASSPWGLAGGGYNEQFFGPGTRLTVL.

V and J are TRBV18 and TRBJ2-3, with 7 positions matching TRBD2. The CDR3 is 15 residues long. Trimming at V came to 0 bases and at J to 6 bases, leaving 6 bases not matched to a gene. CDR1 is KGHSH, CDR2 LQKENI, per germline. The CDR3 DNA reads as TGTGCCAGCTCACCACCGAGCGGGGCGAGGGATACGCAGTATTTT. Protein product: CASSPPSGARDTQYF.

The rearrangement links TRBV6-1 to TRBJ2-7; unclear D gene. This CDR3 has 12 amino acids. Germline V gene data show CDR1 as MNHNS and CDR2 as SASEGT. V dropped 5 bases and J dropped 3 bases, with 8 bases sitting between them. For the CDR3, the DNA is TGTGCCAGCAGTACCGCCGTCTACGAGCAGTACTTC. Residues: CASSTAVYEQYF.

This clone was detected a few times. The V and J genes are TRBV6-4 and TRBJ2-1; D might be TRBD1 or TRBD2, each matching 5 bases. Looked up from germline, CDR1 is MRHNA and CDR2 is SNTAGT. The CDR3 length is 14 residues. V dropped 6 bases and J dropped 8 bases, with 17 bases sitting between them. The CDR3 here is CASSRDPLGDEQFF. The CDR3 region has the DNA TGTGCCAGCAGCCGGGACCCCTTAGGCGATGAGCAGTTCTTC.

The chain couples TRBV5-1 to TRBJ1-5; no clear D. Germline CDR1 is SGHRS and CDR2 is YFSETQ. Trimming cost V 0 bases and J 0 bases, with 16 bases left between them. CDR3 length: 18 residues. CDR3 in amino acids: CASSLGKILKVSNQPQHF. Written as DNA, the CDR3 is TGCGCCAGCAGCTTGGGGAAGATATTGAAGGTTAGCAATCAGCCCCAGCATTTT. The entire variable domain, with the rest obtained from reference TRBV5-1 and TRBJ1-5, is as follows: KAGVTQTPRYLIKTRGQQVTLSCSPISGHRSVSWYQQTPGQGLQFLFEYFSETQRNKGNFPGRFSGRQFSNSRSEMNVSTLELGDSALYLCASSLGKILKVSNQPQHFGDGTRLSIL.

This clone is termed medium-sized (0.01 to 0.1%). The chain uses TRBV7-6 and TRBJ1-5; the D is unclear. Germline V gene lookup returns CDR1 SGHVS and CDR2 FNYEAQ. Deletions cut 8 bases from V and 0 bases from J, with 11 bases between. The CDR3 is 14 residues long. Here the CDR3 reads CASSPTNSNQPQHF. For the CDR3, the DNA is TGTGCCAGCTCCCCCACAAATAGCAATCAGCCCCAGCATTTT. Full variable domain (missing parts from reference TRBV7-6 and TRBJ1-5): GAGVSQSPRYKVTKRGQDVALRCDPISGHVSLYWYRQALGQGPEFLTYFNYEAQQDKSGLPNDRFSAERPEGSISTLTIQRTEQRDSAMYRCASSPTNSNQPQHFGDGTRLSIL.

V usage is TRBV6-1 and J usage is TRBJ1-5, with D unclear. The ends were cut back, 7 bases at V and 5 bases at J, with 12 bases in the middle. The CDR3 has 13 residues. The V gene's germline CDR1 is MNHNS and CDR2 SASEGT. The CDR3 sequence: CASTISKDQPQHF. CDR3 bases: TGTGCCAGCACTATCTCGAAGGATCAGCCCCAGCATTTT.

The chain couples TRBV5-4 to TRBJ2-2; D possibly corresponds to TRBD1 (5 bases). Germline CDR1 reads SGHNT; CDR2 reads YYREEE (reference sequence). CDR3 length: 14 amino acids. Trimming removed 2 bases at V and 5 bases at J, with 10 bases between. The CDR3 coding sequence is TGTGCCAGCAGCTTTAAACAGGCAACCGGGGAGCTGTTTTTT. Protein product: CASSFKQATGELFF.

This clone was observed a few times. The V call is TRBV18, the J call TRBJ2-2, with 11 nucleotides matching TRBD1. There are 16 residues in the CDR3. Germline values: CDR1 KGHSH, CDR2 LQKENI. V dropped 5 bases and J dropped 6; count of bases not matched to a gene: 8. The CDR3 DNA follows: TGTGCCAGCTCATCAGGACAGGGGGCGATGGCCGGGGAGCTGTTTTTT. Encoded protein: CASSSGQGAMAGELFF.

The V gene is TRBV7-2, the J gene TRBJ1-1; the D is unclear. V was clipped by 5 bases and J by 1 base, with 11 bases between them. Germline loops: CDR1 SGHTA, CDR2 FQGNSA. The CDR3 is made up of 14 amino acids. The CDR3 region is CASSLEYSNTEAFF. Here the CDR3 DNA reads TGTGCCAGCAGCCTCGAGTACTCGAACACTGAAGCTTTCTTT.

V gene TRBV18 combines with J gene TRBJ1-1, with a tentative D call TRBD1 (5 bases). This CDR3 comprises 13 residues. Per germline, CDR1 KGHSH and CDR2 LQKENI. V was cut by 6 bases and J by 0 bases, with 8 bases left in between. The CDR3 DNA reads TGTGCCAGCTCCGACAGCATGAACACTGAAGCTTTCTTT. It translates to CASSDSMNTEAFF.

The chain carries TRBV5-1 and TRBJ2-5; a weak D match, TRBD2 (6 bases). CDR1 and CDR2 from the germline V gene are SGHRS and YFSETQ. Between the trimmed V and J ends, which lost 1 base and 0 bases, there was a span of 19 bases. This CDR3 is built from 18 residues. CDR3 DNA sequence: TGCGCCAGCAGCTTGAGGTTGCGGGCCGGGGGATACCAAGAGACCCAGTACTTC. It yields the protein CASSLRLRAGGYQETQYF.

The chain employs TRBV7-3 and TRBJ2-1; D possibly corresponds to TRBD2 (5 bases). This CDR3 region has 16 residues. Trimming removed 2 bases from V and 0 bases from J, with 11 bases in between. The germline V gene encodes CDR1 SGHTA and CDR2 FQGTGA. CDR3 coding DNA: TGTGCCAGCAGCTTAGTGCCGGGGAGCTCCTACAATGAGCAGTTCTTC. Protein product: CASSLVPGSSYNEQFF. Looking up the rest from reference TRBV7-3 and TRBJ2-1 gives the full variable domain: GAGVSQTPSNKVTEKGKYVELRCDPISGHTALYWYRQSLGQGPEFLIYFQGTGAADDSGLPNDRFFAVRPEGSVSTLKIQRTERGDSAVYLCASSLVPGSSYNEQFFGPGTRLTVL.